This T cell receptor beta chain was sequenced during a study of vaccination and CD4 T cells after COVID-19. The CDR3 is 17 amino acids. Germline V lookup: CDR1 MNHNS, CDR2 SASEGT. Trimming took 4 bases from V and 6 from J; bases not matched to a gene: 13. Cultured CD4+ T cell DNA underwent sequencing with the Oncomine TCR Beta short-read assay. TCRdb redid the calling of the PCR reads with MiXCR, one entry per CDR3 protein. Here the sample spans around 20,000 distinct CDR3 sequences, approximately 42% being singletons. Treatment reported: roughly 10-day PBMC culture with coronavirus spike peptide pools or control peptides (ViraFEST assay). This clonotype was observed a handful of times. Its matching antigen is unknown.

The chain links TRBV6-1 to TRBJ2-7, with 12 bases that match TRBD2. This clonotype was sampled from a human donor who had recovered from COVID-19. This specimen was CD4+ T cells from blood, cultured in vitro, taken before SARS-CoV-2 vaccination. CDR3 DNA sequence: TGTGCCAGCAGTGGGGATGGACTAGCGGGACACCTAGGCGAGCAGTACTTC. It codes for CASSGDGLAGHLGEQYF.